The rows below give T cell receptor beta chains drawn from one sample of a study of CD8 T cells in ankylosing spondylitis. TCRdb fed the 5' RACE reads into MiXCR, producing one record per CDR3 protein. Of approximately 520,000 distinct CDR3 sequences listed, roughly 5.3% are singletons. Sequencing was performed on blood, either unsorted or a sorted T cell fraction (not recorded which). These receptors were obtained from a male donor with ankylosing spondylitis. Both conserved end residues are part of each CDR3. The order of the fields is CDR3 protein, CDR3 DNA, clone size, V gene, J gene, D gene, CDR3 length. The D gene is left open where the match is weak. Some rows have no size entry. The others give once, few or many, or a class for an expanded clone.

CDR3: CASRPRQGPGYEQYF
DNA: TGTGCCAGCAGACCCCGACAGGGTCCCGGGTACGAGCAGTACTTC
size: many
V: TRBV28
J: TRBJ2-7
D: TRBD1
length: 15

CDR3: CASRPAQATNTEAFF
DNA: TGTGCCAGCAGACCGGCCCAGGCCACGAACACTGAAGCTTTCTTT
size: few
V: TRBV6-1
J: TRBJ1-1
D: .
length: 15

CDR3: CASSFGGPGTNEKLFF
DNA: TGTGCCAGCAGCTTTGGGGGGCCGGGTACTAATGAAAAACTGTTTTTT
size: few
V: TRBV7-9
J: TRBJ1-4
D: .
length: 16

CDR3: CASSLGAMGETQYF
DNA: TGTGCTAGCAGCTTAGGGGCGATGGGTGAGACCCAGTACTTC
size: many
V: TRBV7-7
J: TRBJ2-5
D: .
length: 14

CDR3: CASSDDRSERNTIYF
DNA: TGCGCCAGCAGCGACGACCGCTCGGAAAGAAACACCATATATTTT
size: few
V: TRBV4-3
J: TRBJ1-3
D: .
length: 15

CDR3: CASSQGLAGGPSKNIQYF
DNA: TGCGCCAGCAGCCAAGGACTAGCGGGAGGGCCGTCCAAAAACATTCAGTACTTC
size: few
V: TRBV4-1
J: TRBJ2-4
D: TRBD2
length: 18

CDR3: CATSGGESPLHF
DNA: TGTGCCACGAGCGGGGGGGAATCACCCCTCCACTTT
size: many
V: TRBV15
J: TRBJ1-6
D: .
length: 12

CDR3: CASSQEGGFSTEAFF
DNA: TGCGCCAGCAGCCAAGAAGGGGGGTTTAGCACTGAAGCTTTCTTT
size: many
V: TRBV4-1
J: TRBJ1-1
D: .
length: 15

CDR3: CASSMTGSQPQHF
DNA: TGTGCCAGCAGTATGACAGGGAGTCAGCCCCAGCATTTT
size: many
V: TRBV12-3/TRBV12-4
J: TRBJ1-5
D: TRBD1
length: 13

CDR3: CASSPGPGNKNEQIF
DNA: TGTGCCAGCAGCCCAGGCCCGGGGAATAAGAATGAGCAGATCTTC
size: .
V: TRBV7-9
J: TRBJ2-1
D: .
length: 15

CDR3: CASSQSERVSYNEQFF
DNA: TGTGCCAGCAGCCAATCAGAAAGAGTTTCCTACAATGAGCAGTTCTTC
size: .
V: TRBV4-2
J: TRBJ2-1
D: .
length: 16

CDR3: CASSHHLEGARGYTF
DNA: TGTGCCAGCAGCCACCATTTAGAGGGGGCGCGGGGCTACACCTTC
size: .
V: TRBV12-3/TRBV12-4
J: TRBJ1-2
D: TRBD1
length: 15

CDR3: CASSVSPAGGINEQFF
DNA: TGTGCCAGCAGCGTAAGTCCAGCGGGAGGCATCAATGAGCAGTTCTTC
size: many
V: TRBV9
J: TRBJ2-1
D: TRBD2
length: 16

CDR3: CASSLLAYDYNEQFF
DNA: TGTGCCAGCAGTCTACTAGCGTACGATTACAATGAGCAGTTCTTC
size: few
V: TRBV5-8
J: TRBJ2-1
D: TRBD2
length: 15

CDR3: CASRPWGRQSSGNTIYF
DNA: TGTGCCAGCAGGCCCTGGGGGCGTCAGTCCTCTGGAAACACCATATATTTT
size: many
V: TRBV12-3/TRBV12-4
J: TRBJ1-3
D: .
length: 17

CDR3: CASSVDTTEETQYF
DNA: TGTGCCAGCAGCGTAGATACAACGGAAGAGACCCAGTACTTC
size: many
V: TRBV9
J: TRBJ2-5
D: .
length: 14

CDR3: CASSRQGPSYEQYF
DNA: TGTGCCAGCAGTCGACAGGGGCCCTCCTACGAGCAGTACTTC
size: few
V: TRBV28
J: TRBJ2-7
D: TRBD1
length: 14

CDR3: CASSTVPGETQYF
DNA: TGTGCCAGCAGCACTGTACCTGGGGAGACCCAGTACTTC
size: many
V: TRBV7-3
J: TRBJ2-5
D: .
length: 13

CDR3: CAWSRTGSGNTIYF
DNA: TGTGCCTGGAGTCGCACCGGCTCTGGAAACACCATATATTTT
size: many
V: TRBV30
J: TRBJ1-3
D: .
length: 14

CDR3: CASSLSPGLGETQYF
DNA: TGTGCCAGCAGTTTAAGCCCAGGGCTAGGAGAGACCCAGTACTTC
size: many
V: TRBV12-3/TRBV12-4
J: TRBJ2-5
D: .
length: 15

CDR3: CASSYRQVPYNEQFF
DNA: TGTGCCAGCAGCTACCGACAGGTTCCCTACAATGAGCAGTTCTTC
size: few
V: TRBV7-2
J: TRBJ2-1
D: .
length: 15

CDR3: CASSFGKANYGYTF
DNA: TGTGCCAGCAGCTTTGGAAAAGCTAACTATGGCTACACCTTC
size: many
V: TRBV7-9
J: TRBJ1-2
D: .
length: 14

CDR3: CASSLQAALYQETQYF
DNA: TGTGCCAGCAGTTTACAGGCAGCTTTGTACCAAGAGACCCAGTACTTC
size: few
V: TRBV27
J: TRBJ2-5
D: .
length: 16

CDR3: CASSLSDRAGYTF
DNA: TGTGCCAGCAGTCTATCGGACAGGGCTGGCTACACCTTC
size: many
V: TRBV6-5
J: TRBJ1-2
D: TRBD1
length: 13

CDR3: CASTNEEEQFF
DNA: TGTGCCAGCACCAACGAAGAGGAGCAGTTCTTC
size: .
V: TRBV6-2/TRBV6-3
J: TRBJ2-1
D: .
length: 11

CDR3: CSVGGTGVDGYTF
DNA: TGCAGCGTTGGCGGGACAGGGGTCGATGGCTACACCTTC
size: many
V: TRBV29-1
J: TRBJ1-2
D: TRBD1
length: 13

CDR3: CASSFSLLAGGSPSTDTQYF
DNA: TGTGCCAGCAGTTTTTCCCTCTTAGCGGGAGGGTCCCCTAGCACAGATACGCAGTATTTT
size: many
V: TRBV28
J: TRBJ2-3
D: TRBD2
length: 20

CDR3: CSGTGMNIQYF
DNA: TGCAGCGGAACAGGGATGAACATTCAGTACTTC
size: many
V: TRBV29-1
J: TRBJ2-4
D: .
length: 11

CDR3: CASSERSGQANYGYTF
DNA: TGTGCCAGCAGCGAGAGATCGGGCCAAGCCAACTATGGCTACACCTTC
size: many
V: TRBV7-2
J: TRBJ1-2
D: .
length: 16

CDR3: CASSQGARTEAFF
DNA: TGTGCCAGCAGTCAGGGTGCGAGAACTGAAGCTTTCTTT
size: many
V: TRBV5-6
J: TRBJ1-1
D: .
length: 13

CDR3: CASSQDWSGLPKNIQYF
DNA: TGCGCCAGCAGCCAAGACTGGTCCGGCCTTCCAAAAAACATTCAGTACTTC
size: many
V: TRBV4-3
J: TRBJ2-4
D: .
length: 17

CDR3: CSAVSGRAYNEQFF
DNA: TGCAGCGCCGTTAGCGGGAGAGCCTACAATGAGCAGTTCTTC
size: few
V: TRBV29-1
J: TRBJ2-1
D: TRBD2
length: 14

CDR3: CSVDTGGTGNTIYF
DNA: TGCAGCGTTGATACCGGGGGCACTGGAAACACCATATATTTT
size: many
V: TRBV29-1
J: TRBJ1-3
D: .
length: 14

CDR3: CASSQDSVRSYNEQFF
DNA: TGCGCCAGCAGCCAAGATTCTGTACGCTCCTACAATGAGCAGTTCTTC
size: few
V: TRBV4-1
J: TRBJ2-1
D: .
length: 16

CDR3: CSARGGGLAGGFKQFF
DNA: TGCAGTGCTAGAGGTGGAGGACTAGCGGGGGGATTCAAGCAGTTCTTC
size: .
V: TRBV20-1
J: TRBJ2-1
D: TRBD2
length: 16

CDR3: CASSLLRTGVETQYF
DNA: TGTGCCAGCAGTCTCCTGAGGACAGGGGTTGAGACCCAGTACTTC
size: .
V: TRBV28
J: TRBJ2-5
D: TRBD1
length: 15

CDR3: CASSSSTQGNEQYF
DNA: TGTGCCAGCAGCTCATCAACCCAAGGAAACGAGCAGTACTTC
size: .
V: TRBV13
J: TRBJ2-7
D: .
length: 14

CDR3: CASSLRGQKIYEQYF
DNA: TGTGCCAGCAGTTTAAGGGGACAGAAAATCTACGAGCAGTACTTC
size: many
V: TRBV27
J: TRBJ2-7
D: TRBD1
length: 15

CDR3: CASSPPSTPGANVLTF
DNA: TGTGCCAGCTCACCACCGTCCACACCCGGGGCCAACGTCCTGACTTTC
size: few
V: TRBV18
J: TRBJ2-6
D: .
length: 16

CDR3: CASMPGGVETQYF
DNA: TGCGCCAGCATGCCAGGGGGAGTAGAGACCCAGTACTTC
size: few
V: TRBV5-1
J: TRBJ2-5
D: TRBD1
length: 13

CDR3: CASSSLYNEQFF
DNA: TGTGCCAGCAGTTCCTTATACAATGAGCAGTTCTTC
size: many
V: TRBV27
J: TRBJ2-1
D: .
length: 12

CDR3: CAISQGIGYEQYF
DNA: TGTGCCATTAGCCAGGGAATTGGGTACGAGCAGTACTTC
size: .
V: TRBV10-3
J: TRBJ2-7
D: .
length: 13

CDR3: CASSPDRTVSYEQYF
DNA: TGTGCCAGCAGCCCGGACAGAACAGTATCTTACGAGCAGTACTTC
size: many
V: TRBV7-2
J: TRBJ2-7
D: .
length: 15

CDR3: CSARDWQGGQPQHF
DNA: TGCAGTGCTAGAGATTGGCAGGGCGGCCAGCCCCAGCATTTT
size: many
V: TRBV20-1
J: TRBJ1-5
D: .
length: 14

CDR3: CASSSERNEQFF
DNA: TGTGCCAGCAGCTCAGAGCGCAATGAGCAGTTCTTC
size: many
V: TRBV7-2
J: TRBJ2-1
D: .
length: 12

CDR3: CAISPPGGYEQYF
DNA: TGTGCCATCAGTCCCCCCGGGGGGTACGAGCAGTACTTC
size: many
V: TRBV10-3
J: TRBJ2-7
D: TRBD2
length: 13

CDR3: CSKVSNEQFF
DNA: TGCAGCAAGGTCTCGAATGAGCAGTTCTTC
size: many
V: TRBV20-1
J: TRBJ2-1
D: .
length: 10

CDR3: CASSTGLAGVLRETQYF
DNA: TGTGCCAGCAGCACCGGACTAGCGGGGGTCCTCCGAGAGACCCAGTACTTC
size: few
V: TRBV28
J: TRBJ2-5
D: TRBD2
length: 17

CDR3: CASSLYPEAAEAFF
DNA: TGTGCCAGCAGTTTATACCCTGAGGCGGCTGAAGCTTTCTTT
size: many
V: TRBV28
J: TRBJ1-1
D: .
length: 14

CDR3: CASSLTWTVPHQYF
DNA: TGTGCCAGCAGCTTAACTTGGACAGTGCCCCACCAGTACTTC
size: many
V: TRBV7-9
J: TRBJ2-4
D: .
length: 14

CDR3: CASSLASRAARNTQYF
DNA: TGTGCCAGCAGCTTAGCGTCGCGGGCCGCCAGGAATACGCAGTATTTT
size: few
V: TRBV7-9
J: TRBJ2-3
D: .
length: 16

CDR3: CASSPRANYEQYF
DNA: TGTGCCAGCAGTCCCCGGGCCAACTACGAGCAGTACTTC
size: many
V: TRBV28
J: TRBJ2-7
D: .
length: 13

CDR3: CASSLQDGFTEAFF
DNA: TGCGCCAGCAGCTTACAAGACGGATTCACTGAAGCTTTCTTT
size: many
V: TRBV5-1
J: TRBJ1-1
D: .
length: 14